These T cell receptor beta chains were read from a single sample in a study of identical twins. One entry per CDR3 protein, called by TCRdb with MiXCR from the 5' RACE reads. The profile shows about 460,000 distinct CDR3 sequences, 14% of them singletons. This same sample was also part of a study on yellow fever vaccine responses in identical twins.

The source material was CD4+ T cells sorted from blood. The receptors shown here come from a woman younger than 30 in good health. Both conserved end residues are trimmed from each CDR3.

TRBV12-3/TRBV12-4 | ASSLFQRESSQY
TRBV28 | ASRTVPTTVISSYEQY
TRBV15 | ATSSLLEGVGGETQY
TRBV12-3/TRBV12-4 | ASSARETKV
TRBV20-1 | SANPADPSYEQY
TRBV7-9 | ASGKNGLPNTEAF
TRBV24-1 | ATSGGLGDNEQF
TRBV20-1 | SAGGDRKNTEAF
TRBV11-2 | ASSLDLRGAQDTQY
TRBV28 | ASSQYSGTEQF
TRBV5-1 | ASSFAGDSYNEQF